The 18 T cell receptor beta chains given below trace back to one sample, sequenced in a study of blood T cell repertoires in COVID-19. Profiled with immunoSEQ multiplex PCR; TCRdb holds only in-frame clones, not every one. The table records 220,000 or so clones, 90% of them present only once. What was sequenced was PBMCs or T cells enriched from blood (not recorded which). The source of these receptors is a young man who had been exposed to COVID-19.

This sequence joins TRBV9 and TRBJ2-1; TRBD1 agrees at 9 bases. Germline lookup yields CDR1 SGDLS and CDR2 YYNGEE. V lost 4 bases and J lost 4; bases outside the gene matches: 15. The CDR3 has 18 amino acids. This CDR3 is CASSSRRWGQGQYNEQFF. For the CDR3, the DNA is TGTGCCAGCAGCTCGCGCCGGTGGGGACAGGGACAATACAATGAGCAGTTCTTC.

V is TRBV7-9 and J is TRBJ2-7; D is unclear. This CDR3 is 15 amino acids long. Trimming stripped 5 bases from V and 2 bases from J, with 16 bases between. Germline V gene data show CDR1 as SEHNR and CDR2 as FQNEAQ (reference sequence). The DNA of the CDR3 is TGTGCCAGCAGCCGAACCCTGACAAGAACCTACGAGCAGTACTTC. Translation: CASSRTLTRTYEQYF.

The V and J genes are TRBV10-2 and TRBJ2-7; 9 nucleotides match TRBD2. The CDR3 is 18 residues long. Germline values: CDR1 WSHSY, CDR2 SAAADI. Trimming cost V 6 bases and J 0 bases; bases outside gene matches: 15. CDR3 region: CASSKLEAGGPSSYEQYF. The CDR3 DNA follows: TGCGCCAGCAGCAAACTGGAAGCGGGGGGCCCTAGCTCCTACGAGCAGTACTTC.

The chain carries TRBV12-5 and TRBJ2-7; unclear D gene. The CDR3 extends over 13 amino acids. CDR1 is LGHNT and CDR2 is FRNRAP in the germline V gene. V lost 5 bases, J lost 0 bases, and 8 bases lay in between. The CDR3 loop reads CASGQRSSYEQYF. For the CDR3, the DNA is TGTGCTAGTGGTCAGAGGAGCTCCTACGAGCAGTACTTC.

V gene TRBV19 combines with J gene TRBJ1-5, with D unresolved. The germline V gene encodes CDR1 LNHDA and CDR2 SQIVND (reference sequence). V shed 6 bases and J shed 0 bases, with 12 bases lying between them. The length of the CDR3 is 15 residues. The CDR3 DNA reads TGTGCCAGTAGAGACTTTGTTTATAGCAATCAGCCCCAGCATTTT. Translated: CASRDFVYSNQPQHF.

V and J are TRBV19 and TRBJ2-1; D perhaps matches TRBD2 (6 bases). The CDR3 consists of 15 residues. Germline CDR1 is LNHDA and CDR2 is SQIVND (reference sequence). Trimming removed 4 bases from V and 4 bases from J, with 14 bases in between. Written as DNA, the CDR3 is TGTGCCAGTAGTAGCCCCGGGACTCTATACAATGAGCAGTTCTTC. Amino acids: CASSSPGTLYNEQFF.

This chain links TRBV6-1 with TRBJ2-4; D is unresolved. The CDR3 extends over 12 amino acids. CDR1 and CDR2 (germline): MNHNS, SASEGT. The germline V and J ends were trimmed by 3 bases and 4 bases, with 4 bases remaining between them. In DNA, the CDR3 is TGTGCCAGCAGTGACCGGAAAAACATTCAGTACTTC. Protein product: CASSDRKNIQYF.

J is TRBJ1-2 and V is TRBV19, with 8 bases fitting TRBD1. The germline gives CDR1 LNHDA, CDR2 SQIVND (reference sequence). The length of the CDR3 is 15 residues. Trimming removed 3 bases from V and 4 bases from J; junction bases left unmatched: 7. The CDR3 bases are TGTGCCAGTAGTATCGACAGGGGCGAGATCTATGGCTACACCTTC. Its translation: CASSIDRGEIYGYTF.

The chain couples TRBV30 to TRBJ2-7, with 8 bases identical to TRBD1. The V segment lost 0 bases and the J segment 4 bases; nucleotides outside the gene matches: 5. CDR1 and CDR2 (germline): GTSNPN, SVGIG (reference sequence). The CDR3 consists of 14 residues. CDR3 coding DNA: TGTGCCTGGAGTGTAAGGGACAGGACGTACGAGCAGTACTTC. Amino acids: CAWSVRDRTYEQYF. The full variable domain, its missing parts supplied by reference TRBV30 and TRBJ2-7, is SQTIHQWPATLVQPVGSPLSLECTVEGTSNPNLYWYRQAAGRGLQLLFYSVGIGQISSEVPQNLSASRPQDRQFILSSKKLLLSDSGFYLCAWSVRDRTYEQYFGPGTRLTVT.

The chain is built from TRBV19 and TRBJ1-1; TRBD1 might be the D (6 bases). Between the trimmed V and J ends, which lost 7 bases and 10 bases, there was a span of 16 bases. Germline CDR1 is LNHDA and CDR2 is SQIVND (reference sequence). This CDR3 spans 12 amino acids. DNA of the CDR3: TGTGCCAGTAAGGGGGTTTCTCAGGGAGCTTTCTTT. Its protein product is CASKGVSQGAFF. The full variable domain, rest sourced from reference TRBV19 and TRBJ1-1, is DGGITQSPKYLFRKEGQNVTLSCEQNLNHDAMYWYRQDPGQGLRLIYYSQIVNDFQKGDIAEGYSVSREKKESFPLTVTSAQKNPTAFYLCASKGVSQGAFFGQGTRLTVV.

J is TRBJ1-2 and V is TRBV7-9; D might be TRBD1 (5 bases). CDR1 is SEHNR, CDR2 FQNEAQ, per germline (reference sequence). This CDR3 spans 16 amino acids. V lost 4 bases and J 5 bases, leaving 20 bases between the germline ends. The CDR3 spells CASSSTRGVGNYGYTF. The CDR3 DNA sequence: TGTGCCAGCAGCTCTACCCGGGGGGTAGGGAATTATGGCTACACCTTC.

The genes are TRBV6-5 and TRBJ2-2; D call uncertain. Germline V lookup: CDR1 MNHEY, CDR2 SVGAGI. The CDR3 covers 11 residues. The V end lost 3 bases, the J end lost 7 bases, and 3 bases lay between the germline ends. The CDR3 protein is CASSYLGELFF. As DNA, the CDR3 is TGTGCCAGCAGTTATCTCGGGGAGCTGTTTTTT.

This chain joins TRBV14 and TRBJ2-5, with TRBD2 identical over 9 bases. The V segment lost 5 bases and the J segment 2 bases; nucleotides outside the gene matches: 9. Germline V CDR1 and CDR2: SGHDN, FVKESK. The CDR3 sequence is 16 residues long. DNA for the CDR3: TGTGCCAGCAGCGCCGGGCTAGCGGGAATACAAGAGACCCAGTACTTC. It is translated as CASSAGLAGIQETQYF.

The V call is TRBV2, the J call TRBJ2-1, with 7 nucleotides matching TRBD1. Germline loops: CDR1 SNHLY, CDR2 FYNNEI. The CDR3 covers 12 residues. The V segment lost 7 bases and the J segment 8 bases; nucleotides outside the gene matches: 5. DNA of the CDR3: TGTGCCAGCACTAACAGGGGCGATGAGCAGTTCTTC. Its protein product is CASTNRGDEQFF. Using reference TRBV2 and TRBJ2-1 for the parts outside the CDR3, the full variable domain is EPEVTQTPSHQVTQMGQEVILRCVPISNHLYFYWYRQILGQKVEFLVSFYNNEISEKSEIFDDQFSVERPDGSNFTLKIRSTKLEDSAMYFCASTNRGDEQFFGPGTRLTVL.

V usage is TRBV4-1 and J usage is TRBJ1-2; D gene ambiguous. The CDR3 is made up of 15 amino acids. Germline CDR1 and CDR2: MGHRA and YSYEKL. Trimming took off 0 bases at V and 6 bases at J, with 14 bases between the two ends. The CDR3 region has the DNA TGCGCCAGCAGCCAAGATCAACAGTGGAGGGATGGCTACACCTTC. It is translated as CASSQDQQWRDGYTF.

In nucleotides, the CDR3 is TGTGCCAGCAGCAAAGGGGGCTGGGGCACCGGGGAGCTGTTTTTT. This gives the protein CASSKGGWGTGELFF. The chain combines TRBV3-1 (or the pseudogene TRBV3-2) with TRBJ2-2, with 7 bases that match TRBD1. The trim removed 5 bases at V and 4 bases at J, leaving 7 bases unmatched. CDR3 size: 15 residues. Germline V gene lookup returns CDR1 LGHDT and CDR2 YNNKEL (reference sequence).

This clone has just one count. The chain recombines TRBV29-1 with TRBJ1-2; a weak D match, TRBD1 (6 bases). CDR1 is SQVTM and CDR2 is ANQGSEA in the germline V gene. Trimming took off 3 bases at V and 10 bases at J, with 21 bases between the two ends. This CDR3 spans 14 amino acids. CDR3 nucleotides: TGCAGCGTTGAGGCCGCGGGGGCCTATAGTTACTACACCTTC. Protein sequence: CSVEAAGAYSYYTF.

V is TRBV5-6 and J is TRBJ1-1; the match to TRBD1 covers 7 bases. CDR1 is SGHDT and CDR2 is YYEEEE in the germline V gene. Trimming at V came to 3 bases and at J to 0 bases, leaving 5 bases not matched to a gene. CDR3 size: 15 residues. CDR3 residues: CASSWTGHMNTEAFF. The CDR3 DNA reads TGTGCCAGCAGCTGGACAGGCCACATGAACACTGAAGCTTTCTTT. Combining the CDR3 with reference TRBV5-6 and TRBJ1-1 gives the whole variable domain DAGVTQSPTHLIKTRGQQVTLRCSPKSGHDTVSWYQQALGQGPQFIFQYYEEEERQRGNFPDRFSGHQFPNYSSELNVNALLLGDSALYLCASSWTGHMNTEAFFGQGTRLTVV.